The 4 T cell receptor beta chains listed next were all sequenced from one sample in a study of CD8 T cells in Susac syndrome. Random hexamers were used to reverse transcribe 0.5 to 1 ug of RNA. Each CDR3 protein gets one entry after TCRdb re-called the immunoSEQ multiplex PCR reads with MiXCR. The sample lists under 200,000 distinct CDR3 sequences, around 94% occurring once. Sequencing was done on a sample of CD4+ T cells from PBMCs. Receptors were obtained from a human donor in good health.

V and J are TRBV27 and TRBJ1-5, with D perhaps TRBD1 (5 bases). The V end lost 5 bases, the J end lost 7 bases, and 12 bases lay between the germline ends. The germline V gene has CDR1 MNHEY and CDR2 SMNVEV (reference sequence). The CDR3 runs 13 residues. CDR3 DNA sequence: TGTGCCAGCAGTGCCGGGGGGTGGCAGCCCCAGCATTTT. Its translation: CASSAGGWQPQHF.

This chain links TRBV20-1 with TRBJ1-6; unclear D gene. The germline gives CDR1 DFQATT, CDR2 SNEGSKA (reference sequence). The CDR3 totals 12 residues. The V end was cut by 3 bases, the J end by 7 bases, with 7 bases between. The CDR3 loop is CSASGGNSPLHF. The CDR3 DNA follows: TGCAGTGCTAGTGGTGGGAATTCACCCCTCCACTTT.

The J gene is TRBJ2-1, the V gene TRBV27; 8 nucleotides align to TRBD1. With V trimmed by 0 bases and J by 3 bases, 4 bases remained unmatched. This CDR3 spans 16 amino acids. Germline lookup yields CDR1 MNHEY and CDR2 SMNVEV (reference sequence). CDR3 bases: TGTGCCAGCAGTTTATCGCCAGGGGGCCTCTACAATGAGCAGTTCTTC. Translation gives CASSLSPGGLYNEQFF.

The rearrangement joins TRBV7-9 to TRBJ1-1; TRBD1 aligns across 9 bases. The CDR3 runs 14 residues. V shed 5 bases and J 3 bases; nucleotides not matched to a gene: 4. The germline V gene has CDR1 SEHNR and CDR2 FQNEAQ (reference sequence). CDR3 region: CASSQGQGDTEAFF. CDR3 nucleotides: TGTGCCAGCAGCCAGGGACAGGGAGACACTGAAGCTTTCTTT.